This T cell receptor beta chain was identified during a study of blood T cell repertoires in COVID-19. Study in general: The study drew acute and convalescent COVID-19 samples from the United States, Italy and Spain. T cells, B-cell-depleted T cells, or PBMCs provided the cDNA or gDNA that served as material.

In the authors' methods: Amplified reference gene primers provided the basis for estimating nucleated cell counts. This table comes from immunoSEQ multiplex PCR, and its TCRdb copy is limited to in-frame clones, with some not included. V and J calls and clone size are copied from that table; D and trimming were computed from the DNA. The table lists under 350,000 clones, roughly 86% of them singletons. This CDR3 spans 12 amino acids. V was clipped by 4 bases and J by 4 bases, with 5 bases between them. Per germline, CDR1 LNHDA and CDR2 SQIVND (reference sequence). The sample taken for sequencing was peripheral blood. This clonotype was obtained from a man in his 70s with acute or convalescent COVID-19. The chain has TRBV19 and TRBJ1-3, with no clear D. The CDR3 DNA follows: TGTGCCAGTAGTACGCGGGGAAACACCATATATTTT. It specifies CASSTRGNTIYF. The whole variable domain, filled in from reference TRBV19 and TRBJ1-3, reads DGGITQSPKYLFRKEGQNVTLSCEQNLNHDAMYWYRQDPGQGLRLIYYSQIVNDFQKGDIAEGYSVSREKKESFPLTVTSAQKNPTAFYLCASSTRGNTIYFGEGSWLTVV.